This TCR beta chain derives from a study of neurological immune-mediated disorders. TCRdb called the 5' RACE reads again in MiXCR, with one record for every CDR3 protein. The repertoire holds nearly 60,000 distinct CDR3 sequences, with about 3.7% as singletons. At least ten counts were recorded for this clonotype. CDR1 is DFQATT, CDR2 SNEGSKA, per germline (reference sequence). V lost 1 base to trimming and J lost 5 bases, with 8 bases between them. This CDR3 is 12 amino acids long. The clonotype was recovered from a woman aged 55-69 years with multiple sclerosis. The sequencing input was PBMCs. The chain carries TRBV20-1 and TRBJ1-2; no firm D call. CDR3 sequence (DNA): TGCAGTGCTAGAGCCGGGAGATATGGCTACACCTTC. Its translation is CSARAGRYGYTF.